The 14 T cell receptor beta chains listed next were all sequenced from one sample in a study of spatial heterogeneity in lung cancer. TCRdb redid the calling of the 5' RACE reads with MiXCR, one entry per CDR3 protein. Of around 87,000 distinct CDR3 sequences in the sample, over 9.5% are singletons; the top ten hold approximately 39%. Regarding time point: sample taken at primary tumor resection. The sequenced material consisted of unsorted whole RNA from tumor, nontumor lung or frozen PBMC. Material: PBMCs, obtained at surgery. Receptors originate from a male donor with early-stage non-small cell lung cancer.

Details on this clonotype: A junction end diverges from the germline sequence, so it may reflect a read error. The chain carries TRBV5-6 and TRBJ2-7; D not certain. In germline, CDR1 is SGHDT, CDR2 YYEEEE. This CDR3 region has 14 residues. CDR3 protein: CASSLWATVYGQYF. The DNA of the CDR3 is TGTGCCAGCAGCTTGTGGGCGACTGTCTACGGGCAGTACTTC.

There are a few counts of this clonotype. The V and J genes are TRBV7-2 and TRBJ2-3, with D maybe TRBD1 (6 bases). Trimming pared 4 bases from V and 4 bases from J, leaving 21 bases between. Germline V CDR1 and CDR2: SGHTA, FQGNSA. This CDR3 spans 17 amino acids. CDR3 DNA sequence: TGTGCCAGCAGCTCTACCCCCGTAACAGGGCTCCCAGATACGCAGTATTTT. This encodes CASSSTPVTGLPDTQYF. The entire variable domain, with the rest obtained from reference TRBV7-2 and TRBJ2-3, is as follows: GAGVSQSPSNKVTEKGKDVELRCDPISGHTALYWYRQSLGQGLEFLIYFQGNSAPDKSGLPSDRFSAERTGGSVSTLTIQRTQQEDSAVYLCASSSTPVTGLPDTQYFGPGTRLTVL.

V and J are TRBV7-9 and TRBJ2-7; no firm D call. V was cut by 5 bases and J by 2 bases, with 7 bases left in between. Germline loops: CDR1 SEHNR, CDR2 FQNEAQ (reference sequence). The CDR3 consists of 12 residues. CDR3 DNA: TGTGCCAGCAGCAGCACTACCTACGAGCAGTACTTC. Amino acids: CASSSTTYEQYF.

This clonotype was counted at least ten times. The J gene is TRBJ2-3, the V gene TRBV28, with 8 nucleotides matching TRBD2. V gave up 5 bases and J gave up 5 bases; unmatched junction bases: 9. The V gene's germline CDR1 is MDHEN and CDR2 SYDVKM. This CDR3 spans 15 amino acids. The CDR3 DNA reads TGTGCCAGCAGTGGGGCGGGAGGTCGAAGAGATACGCAGTATTTT. It translates to CASSGAGGRRDTQYF.

The chain links TRBV7-9 to TRBJ1-4; the D gene is possibly TRBD1 (5 bases). Germline CDR1 reads SEHNR; CDR2 reads FQNEAQ (reference sequence). The CDR3 has 15 amino acids. V lost 1 base and J 6 bases, leaving 12 bases between the germline ends. The CDR3 bases are TGTGCCAGCAGCTTAGTTCTGGGGGAAGATGAAAAACTGTTTTTT. Translation: CASSLVLGEDEKLFF.

This clonotype was observed a handful of times. The chain links TRBV4-3 to TRBJ1-4; perhaps TRBD1 as D (5 bases). Trimming left V 4 bases short and J 0 bases short, with 9 bases between. Germline V CDR1 and CDR2: LGHNA, YSLEER. This CDR3 is built from 15 residues. The CDR3 nucleotides read TGCGCCAGCAGCCCCGGGACGGCAACTAATGAAAAACTGTTTTTT. Translated, it gives CASSPGTATNEKLFF.

This clonotype was seen only a few times. One end of the junction does not line up with germline, which may come from a read error. The rearrangement joins TRBV18 to TRBJ2-1; 14 bases line up with TRBD2. The CDR3 contains 17 residues. The V gene's germline CDR1 is KGHSH and CDR2 LQKENI. The CDR3 nucleotides read TGTGCCAGCTCGCCACTCGGCGGGACTAGCGGGAGAAGTGAGCAGTTCTTC. Translating it yields CASSPLGGTSGRSEQFF.

A few counts support this clonotype. This chain connects TRBV28 to TRBJ2-1, with 10 bases fitting TRBD2. The CDR3 covers 14 residues. V shed 3 bases, J shed 7 bases, and the junction held 3 bases outside the gene matches. Germline loops: CDR1 MDHEN, CDR2 SYDVKM. CDR3 amino acids: CASSFLLAGNEQFF. The CDR3 bases are TGTGCCAGCAGTTTTTTACTAGCGGGGAATGAGCAGTTCTTC.

CDR3 bases: TGCAGTGCTAGTGGGACAGGGGGTTTCAATGAGCAGTTCTTC. Amino acid sequence: CSASGTGGFNEQFF. V gene TRBV20-1 combines with J gene TRBJ2-1, with 11 bases identical to TRBD1. The V gene end was trimmed by 3 bases and the J gene end by 6 bases; junction bases not matched to a gene: 4. CDR1 is DFQATT, CDR2 SNEGSKA, per germline (reference sequence). This CDR3 comprises 14 residues.

This chain uses TRBV10-3 with TRBJ2-3, with D possibly being TRBD1 (6 bases). Germline V gives CDR1 ENHRY, CDR2 SYGVKD. Trimming shortened V by 4 bases and J by 5 bases, and 10 bases separated the two germline ends. This CDR3 is 13 amino acids long. CDR3 nucleotides: TGTGCCATCAGTGGGACAGACCTAGATACGCAGTATTTT. Encoded protein: CAISGTDLDTQYF.

The genes are TRBV5-1 and TRBJ2-3; 15 nucleotides match TRBD2. The J segment lost 4 bases and the V segment lost 4 bases, leaving 10 bases of the junction unmatched. Germline V gives CDR1 SGHRS, CDR2 YFSETQ. The CDR3 extends over 18 amino acids. The CDR3 here is CASSGGLAGGPSADTQYF. The CDR3, as DNA: TGCGCCAGCAGCGGGGGACTAGCGGGAGGTCCTTCGGCAGATACGCAGTATTTT.

This clonotype was recorded many times. The V and J genes are TRBV3-1 and TRBJ2-4; D might be TRBD1 (5 bases). Trimming removed 3 bases at V and 7 bases at J, with 7 bases between. The germline CDR1 and CDR2 sequences are LGHDT and YNNKEL (reference sequence). The CDR3 runs 12 residues. The CDR3 region has the DNA TGTGCCAGCAGCCATGACAGCAACATTCAGTACTTC. This sequence encodes CASSHDSNIQYF.

This chain links TRBV7-2 with TRBJ2-5; the match to TRBD2 covers 10 bases. From germline, CDR1 is SGHTA and CDR2 FQGNSA. The length of the CDR3 is 15 residues. After removal of 8 bases from V and 5 bases from J, the junction contained 11 bases not matched to a gene. This chain's CDR3 is CASGSTSGLWETQYF. The CDR3 DNA follows: TGTGCCAGCGGTTCGACTAGCGGGCTTTGGGAGACCCAGTACTTC.

This clonotype was observed a handful of times. The rearrangement uses TRBV2 and TRBJ2-1; 10 nucleotides align to TRBD2. Germline V gene data show CDR1 as SNHLY and CDR2 as FYNNEI. Germline trimming cut 6 bases from V and 3 bases from J; bases unmatched to any gene: 8. CDR3 length: 16 amino acids. The chain's CDR3 is CASRASSGRVYNEQFF. The CDR3 DNA reads TGTGCCAGCAGAGCTTCCAGCGGGAGGGTCTACAATGAGCAGTTCTTC.